Given below is one T cell receptor (beta chain) in context. The record originates from a study of blood T cell repertoires in COVID-19. Study as a whole: Acute and convalescent COVID-19 samples came from the United States, Italy and Spain. PBMCs, B-cell-depleted T cells, or T cells provided the cDNA or gDNA that made up the material.

The CDR3 has 16 amino acids. Germline lookup yields CDR1 KGHSH and CDR2 LQKENI. Trimming removed 3 bases from V and 1 base from J, with 14 bases in between. As handled by the study authors: Amplified reference gene primers provided the basis for estimating nucleated cell counts. Some clones are missing from TCRdb's copy, which holds only in-frame ones; the method was immunoSEQ multiplex PCR. The DNA gave D and trimming, while V, J and clone size come from that table. The sample holds approximately 50,000 clones, approximately 84% seen once. The chain is built from TRBV18 and TRBJ2-3, with D maybe TRBD2 (5 bases). Sequencing was performed on peripheral blood. The receptor's source is a man aged 65 to 85 with active COVID-19. CDR3 sequence: CASSPPSLRGTDTQYF. The CDR3 nucleotides are TGTGCCAGCTCACCCCCCAGTTTGCGGGGCACAGATACGCAGTATTTT.